The 5 T cell receptor beta chains below were found in one sample sequenced in a study of liver allograft versus peripheral blood T cells. Study background: Recipients' peripheral blood supplied the T cell receptor repertoires against which those in transplanted livers were compared.

TCRdb analysed the reads with MiXCR anew, one entry per CDR3 protein. The sample carries about 8,400 distinct CDR3 sequences, approximately 17% recorded once. Every receptor here comes from a human patient who had a liver transplant. Some T cells may be transferred from the graft donor.

In its sample, this clonotype was seen many times. V is TRBV7-3 and J is TRBJ1-6; the D is unclear. With 4 bases removed from V and 9 bases from J, the gap between germline ends came to 13 bases. The CDR3 covers 14 residues. CDR1 is SGHTA and CDR2 is FQGTGA in the germline V gene. CDR3 nucleotides: TGTGCCAGCAGCTCGGTGGGCGGAGGTTCACCCCTCCACTTT. The encoded protein is CASSSVGGGSPLHF.

The chain links TRBV25-1 to TRBJ1-5; D remains unclear. Trimming left V 4 bases short and J 4 bases short, with 5 bases between. Germline V gene data show CDR1 as MGHDK and CDR2 as SYGVNS. There are 12 residues in the CDR3. CDR3 protein: CASSAPNQPQHF. The CDR3 nucleotides are TGTGCCAGCAGTGCCCCAAATCAGCCCCAGCATTTT.

This clonotype was seen only a few times. The V and J genes are TRBV20-1 and TRBJ2-3; 7 positions agree with TRBD1. The CDR3 extends over 15 amino acids. J was trimmed by 1 base and V by 3 bases; bases with no gene match: 7. The V gene's germline CDR1 is DFQATT and CDR2 SNEGSKA (reference sequence). The CDR3, as DNA: TGCAGTGCTAGGGAGATAGGGACAGGCACAGATACGCAGTATTTT. Translating it yields CSAREIGTGTDTQYF.

The V gene is TRBV28, the J gene TRBJ2-5, with D hard to call. The CDR3 has 11 amino acids. Trimming removed 4 bases from V and 5 bases from J, with 5 bases in between. Looked up from germline, CDR1 is MDHEN and CDR2 is SYDVKM. The CDR3 is CASSSWETQYF. The CDR3, as DNA: TGTGCCAGCAGTTCATGGGAGACCCAGTACTTC.

This clonotype qualifies as medium-sized. The chain has TRBV24-1 and TRBJ2-1; the D is unclear. V was pared by 4 bases and J by 8 bases, with 11 bases between. CDR3 length: 13 amino acids. Germline V gene lookup returns CDR1 KGHDR and CDR2 SFDVKD. The CDR3 is CATSEPKFYEQFF. Written as DNA, the CDR3 is TGTGCCACCAGTGAACCAAAATTCTATGAGCAGTTCTTC.